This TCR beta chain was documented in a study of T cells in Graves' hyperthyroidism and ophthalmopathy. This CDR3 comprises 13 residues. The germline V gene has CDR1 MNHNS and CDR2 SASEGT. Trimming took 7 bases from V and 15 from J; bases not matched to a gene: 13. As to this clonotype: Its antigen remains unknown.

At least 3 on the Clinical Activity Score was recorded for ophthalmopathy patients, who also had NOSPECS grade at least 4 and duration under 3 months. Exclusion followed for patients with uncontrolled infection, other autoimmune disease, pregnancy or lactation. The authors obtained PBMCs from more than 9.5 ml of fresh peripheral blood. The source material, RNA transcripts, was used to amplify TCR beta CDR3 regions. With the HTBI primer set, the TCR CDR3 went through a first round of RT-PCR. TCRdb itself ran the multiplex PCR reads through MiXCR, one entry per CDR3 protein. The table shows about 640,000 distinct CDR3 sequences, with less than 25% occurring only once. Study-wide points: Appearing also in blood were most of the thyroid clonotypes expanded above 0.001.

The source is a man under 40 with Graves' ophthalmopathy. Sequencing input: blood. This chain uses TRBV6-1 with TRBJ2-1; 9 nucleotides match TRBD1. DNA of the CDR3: TGTGCCAGCACCCCCTCCGGGACAGGGTATCGGTTCTTC. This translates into CASTPSGTGYRFF.